The rows below give T cell receptor beta chains drawn from one sample of a study of vaccination and CD4 T cells after COVID-19. Their recognized antigens are unknown. MiXCR, applied by TCRdb to the PCR reads, yields one record per CDR3 protein. The data hold thousands of distinct CDR3 sequences, with about 39% observed a single time. The sample was CD4+ T cells from blood, cultured in vitro. Receptor source: a human donor in good health. The CDR3 runs from the conserved cysteine through the conserved F or W. The D gene is left open where the match is weak. A row's size may be missing; if present it is once, few, many or a size class.

abundance | j_gene | len | d_gene | v_gene | CDR3aa | CDR3nt
NA | TRBJ1-3 | 16 | NA | TRBV6-1 | CASTLTWGSSGNTTYF | TGTGCCAGCACCCTCACGTGGGGAAGCTCTGGAAACACCACATATTTT
few | TRBJ1-5 | 14 | NA | TRBV20-1 | CSASYGRMDQPQHF | TGCAGTGCTAGTTATGGGAGGATGGATCAGCCCCAGCATTTT
NA | TRBJ2-2 | 16 | TRBD1 | TRBV19 | CASSSGTGILTGELFF | TGTGCCAGTAGCTCCGGGACAGGGATACTCACCGGGGAGCTGTTTTTT
NA | TRBJ2-2 | 16 | TRBD2 | TRBV27 | CASSFPSGSNTGELFF | TGTGCCAGCAGTTTTCCTAGCGGGTCGAACACCGGGGAGCTGTTTTTT
few | TRBJ1-2 | 13 | NA | TRBV28 | CASSIISGNGYTF | TGTGCCAGCAGCATAATCTCAGGGAATGGCTACACCTTC
NA | TRBJ2-5 | 16 | NA | TRBV10-3 | CAISESTTGGQETQYF | TGTGCCATCAGTGAGTCGACCACGGGTGGCCAAGAGACCCAGTACTTC
few | TRBJ2-7 | 12 | TRBD2 | TRBV30 | CASSPGGNEQYF | TGTGCCTCGTCCCCGGGGGGTAACGAGCAGTACTTC
NA | TRBJ1-1 | 14 | NA | TRBV6-1 | CASGRDLLSTEAFF | TGTGCCAGCGGAAGGGACCTTTTGAGCACTGAAGCTTTCTTT
NA | TRBJ2-7 | 13 | NA | TRBV6-5 | CASSYRGSYEQYF | TGTGCCAGCAGTTACAGGGGATCCTACGAGCAGTACTTC
NA | TRBJ1-1 | 15 | NA | TRBV6-2/TRBV6-3 | CASSQRNGGGTEAFF | TGTGCCAGCAGTCAGCGAAATGGCGGAGGCACTGAAGCTTTCTTT
NA | TRBJ1-2 | 14 | NA | TRBV2 | CASSETGTNYGYTF | TGTGCCAGCAGTGAGACGGGTACTAACTATGGCTACACCTTC
NA | TRBJ2-7 | 16 | TRBD2 | TRBV7-9 | CASSLALRGGPSEQYF | TGTGCCAGCAGCTTAGCGTTGCGGGGAGGGCCTTCCGAGCAGTACTTC
few | TRBJ2-2 | 12 | NA | TRBV24-1 | CATQGTTGELFF | TGTGCCACACAGGGAACCACCGGGGAGCTGTTTTTT
few | TRBJ2-1 | 15 | TRBD2 | TRBV19 | CASSGLAGSYNEQFF | TGTGCCAGTAGCGGACTAGCGGGAAGCTACAATGAGCAGTTCTTC
few | TRBJ2-4 | 13 | NA | TRBV20-1 | CSAREDRENIQYF | TGCAGTGCTAGGGAAGACCGGGAAAACATTCAGTACTTC
NA | TRBJ2-2 | 16 | TRBD1 | TRBV7-9 | CASSLMGQVTAGELFF | TGTGCCAGCAGCTTAATGGGACAGGTCACCGCCGGGGAGCTGTTTTTT
few | TRBJ2-7 | 12 | TRBD2 | TRBV20-1 | CSASPSGYEQYF | TGCAGTGCTAGCCCTAGCGGCTACGAGCAGTACTTC
NA | TRBJ2-1 | 16 | NA | TRBV6-2/TRBV6-3 | CASSREDPGTYNEQFF | TGTGCCAGCAGTAGGGAAGATCCGGGCACCTACAATGAGCAGTTCTTC
few | TRBJ2-7 | 12 | NA | TRBV20-1 | CSATALSYEQYF | TGCAGTGCTACAGCTCTCTCCTACGAGCAGTACTTC
few | TRBJ1-1 | 14 | TRBD1 | TRBV5-1 | CASSLGQGRAEAFF | TGCGCCAGCAGCTTAGGACAGGGGAGGGCTGAAGCTTTCTTT
few | TRBJ1-1 | 12 | NA | TRBV7-9 | CASSLSGGEAFF | TGTGCCAGCAGCTTAAGCGGGGGTGAAGCTTTCTTT
NA | TRBJ1-2 | 14 | TRBD1 | TRBV7-9 | CASSFGQGNYGYTF | TGTGCCAGCAGCTTTGGACAGGGGAACTATGGCTACACCTTC
once | TRBJ2-1 | 14 | TRBD2 | TRBV20-1 | CSARTSAPHNEQFF | TGCAGTGCCAGGACTAGCGCTCCCCACAATGAGCAGTTCTTC